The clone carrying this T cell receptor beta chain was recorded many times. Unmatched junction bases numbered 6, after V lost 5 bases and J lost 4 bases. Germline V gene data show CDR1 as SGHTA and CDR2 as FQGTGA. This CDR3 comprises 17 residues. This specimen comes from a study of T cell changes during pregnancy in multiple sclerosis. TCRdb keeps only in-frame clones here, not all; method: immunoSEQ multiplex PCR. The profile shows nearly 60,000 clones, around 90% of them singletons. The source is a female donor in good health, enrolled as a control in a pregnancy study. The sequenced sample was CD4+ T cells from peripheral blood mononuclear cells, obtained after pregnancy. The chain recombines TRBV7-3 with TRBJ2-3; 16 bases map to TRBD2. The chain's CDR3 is CASSKGTSGGAADTQYF. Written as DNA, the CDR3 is TGTGCCAGCAGCAAGGGGACTAGCGGGGGGGCGGCAGATACGCAGTATTTT.